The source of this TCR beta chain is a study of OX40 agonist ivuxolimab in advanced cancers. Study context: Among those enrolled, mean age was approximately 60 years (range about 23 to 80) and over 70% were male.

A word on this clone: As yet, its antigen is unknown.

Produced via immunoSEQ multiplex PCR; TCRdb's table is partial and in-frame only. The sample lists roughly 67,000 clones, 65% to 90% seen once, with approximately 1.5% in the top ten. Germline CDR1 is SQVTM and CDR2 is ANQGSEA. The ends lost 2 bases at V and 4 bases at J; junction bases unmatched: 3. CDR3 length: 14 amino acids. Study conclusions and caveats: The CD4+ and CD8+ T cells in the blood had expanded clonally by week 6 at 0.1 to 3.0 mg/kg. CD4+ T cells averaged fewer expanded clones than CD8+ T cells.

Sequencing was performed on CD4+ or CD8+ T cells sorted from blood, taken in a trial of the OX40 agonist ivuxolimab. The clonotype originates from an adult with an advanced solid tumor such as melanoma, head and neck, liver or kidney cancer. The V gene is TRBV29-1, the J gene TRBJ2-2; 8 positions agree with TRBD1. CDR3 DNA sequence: TGCAGCGTTGAAAAGCAGGGGGCCACCGGGGAGCTGTTTTTT. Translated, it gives CSVEKQGATGELFF.